A single sample is the source of the 23 T cell receptor beta chains below, sequenced in a study of blood T cell repertoires in COVID-19 (dated by TCRdb to the early 2020s). Preparation of the library involved the immunoSEQ multiplex PCR assay. TCRdb re-hosts the immuneACCESS table, in-frame sequences only. Its copies lack some clones; in the studies checked, an unresolved V gene accounts for under half of them, and the cause for the rest is not known. The sample yields roughly 200,000 clones; 82% were counted once. Of the sample, approximately 7.8% falls within the top ten clones. The sequenced sample was peripheral blood. The receptors come from a woman aged 55-70 years with COVID-19, enrolled during active disease.

The gene calls are TRBV2 and TRBJ1-2; 9 bases map to TRBD1. V lost 5 bases, J lost 4 bases, and 5 bases stayed unmatched. Germline V lookup: CDR1 SNHLY, CDR2 FYNNEI. The CDR3 is made up of 14 amino acids. CDR3 protein: CASSWDREAYGYTF. The CDR3 DNA sequence: TGTGCCAGCAGTTGGGACAGGGAGGCCTATGGCTACACCTTC.

V is TRBV6-5 and J is TRBJ1-5; the D gene is possibly TRBD1 (6 bases). CDR1 is MNHEY and CDR2 is SVGAGI in the germline V gene. V lost 6 bases, J lost 4 bases, and 16 bases lay in between. The length of the CDR3 is 15 residues. The DNA for the CDR3 is TGTGCCAGCAGCCTAAGACAGGATTCAAATCAGCCCCAGCATTTT. Its protein is CASSLRQDSNQPQHF.

This sequence joins TRBV18 and TRBJ2-5, with D possibly being TRBD1 (6 bases). Germline CDR1 KGHSH, CDR2 LQKENI. V was pared by 4 bases and J by 5 bases, with 14 bases between. The CDR3 loop spans 14 amino acids. DNA of the CDR3: TGTGCCAGCTCACTACAGGGAATAGGCGAGACCCAGTACTTC. It translates to CASSLQGIGETQYF.

CDR3 DNA: TGTGCCAGCTCACCATCCATCGGGAGCAATCAGCCCCAGCATTTT. Protein product: CASSPSIGSNQPQHF. The chain links TRBV18 to TRBJ1-5, with D unresolved. The CDR3 extends over 15 amino acids. The V end was cut by 2 bases, the J end by 1 base, with 9 bases between. Germline V CDR1 and CDR2: KGHSH, LQKENI. The whole variable domain, remainder taken from reference TRBV18 and TRBJ1-5, is NAGVMQNPRHLVRRRGQEARLRCSPMKGHSHVYWYRQLPEEGLKFMVYLQKENIIDESGMPKERFSAEFPKEGPSILRIQQVVRGDSAAYFCASSPSIGSNQPQHFGDGTRLSIL.

The chain uses TRBV7-2 and TRBJ2-7; tentative D call: TRBD2 (5 bases). The germline V gene encodes CDR1 SGHTA and CDR2 FQGNSA. CDR3 length: 12 residues. Between the trimmed V and J ends, which lost 5 bases and 2 bases, there was a span of 7 bases. Here the CDR3 reads CASSSGTYEQYF. In DNA, the CDR3 is TGTGCCAGCAGCAGCGGAACCTACGAGCAGTACTTC.

The CDR3 DNA follows: TGTGCCACCAGTGATTTCGGGGCGGGAGTTCGAAATGAGCAGTTCTTC. Amino acid sequence: CATSDFGAGVRNEQFF. This sequence joins TRBV24-1 and TRBJ2-1, with TRBD2 matching over 7 bases. Trimming took 1 base from V and 7 from J; bases not matched to a gene: 9. The CDR3 has 16 residues. CDR1 and CDR2 (germline): KGHDR, SFDVKD.

The genes are TRBV7-9 and TRBJ2-3, with 10 bases aligning to TRBD2. V lost 1 base and J lost 4; bases outside the gene matches: 5. The V gene's germline CDR1 is SEHNR and CDR2 FQNEAQ (reference sequence). CDR3 length: 16 amino acids. The CDR3 DNA is TGTGCCAGCAGCTTAGACCTAGCGGGAGCCGCAGATACGCAGTATTTT. It specifies CASSLDLAGAADTQYF.

Only one count was recorded for this clone. The genes are TRBV11-2 and TRBJ2-4, with TRBD2 matching over 12 bases. The ends lost 5 bases at V and 7 bases at J; junction bases unmatched: 12. The CDR3 spans 17 residues. Per the germline V gene, CDR1 is SGHAT and CDR2 is FQNNGV. The CDR3 sequence is CASSRDGLAGGKNIQYF. The CDR3 DNA sequence: TGTGCCAGCAGCCGAGACGGGCTAGCGGGGGGGAAGAACATTCAGTACTTC. Based on the CDR3 plus reference TRBV11-2 and TRBJ2-4, the full variable domain is EAGVAQSPRYKIIEKRQSVAFWCNPISGHATLYWYQQILGQGPKLLIQFQNNGVVDDSQLPKDRFSAERLKGVDSTLKIQPAKLEDSAVYLCASSRDGLAGGKNIQYFGAGTRLSVL.

V is TRBV5-1 and J is TRBJ2-3; 10 bases match TRBD2. The germline V gene encodes CDR1 SGHRS and CDR2 YFSETQ. The CDR3 sequence is 15 residues long. V trimming: 2 bases; J trimming: 4 bases; junction bases outside the gene matches: 4. The CDR3 reads CASSFSGGNPDTQYF. The CDR3 DNA sequence: TGCGCCAGCAGCTTTAGCGGGGGGAATCCAGATACGCAGTATTTT.

This clone was detected a few times. This rearrangement joins TRBV5-4 to TRBJ2-7; possible D gene TRBD2, 7 bases. The CDR3 is 13 residues long. The germline V gene encodes CDR1 SGHNT and CDR2 YYREEE (reference sequence). The CDR3 DNA reads TGTGCTATGGCGGGGGCCGCTCCTTACGAGCAGTACTTC. As protein: CAMAGAAPYEQYF.

The genes are TRBV5-4 and TRBJ2-2, with 10 nucleotides matching TRBD2. CDR3 length equals 17 residues. Germline V lookup: CDR1 SGHNT, CDR2 YYREEE (reference sequence). V gave up 4 bases and J gave up 4 bases; unmatched junction bases: 10. Written as DNA, the CDR3 is TGTGCCAGCAGCACCGGACTAGCGGAGGCGGGCACCGGGGAGCTGTTTTTT. Encoded protein: CASSTGLAEAGTGELFF. Together with reference TRBV5-4 and TRBJ2-2, the CDR3 gives the full variable domain: ETGVTQSPTHLIKTRGQQVTLRCSSQSGHNTVSWYQQALGQGPQFIFQYYREEENGRGNFPPRFSGLQFPNYSSELNVNALELDDSALYLCASSTGLAEAGTGELFFGEGSRLTVL.

The chain carries TRBV4-3 and TRBJ2-3, with TRBD2 matching over 10 bases. CDR3 length: 16 residues. Germline trimming cut 1 base from V and 2 bases from J; bases unmatched to any gene: 3. The germline V gene has CDR1 LGHNA and CDR2 YSLEER. The CDR3 loop is CASSQVSGRVTDTQYF. CDR3 DNA sequence: TGCGCCAGCAGCCAAGTCAGCGGGAGGGTCACAGATACGCAGTATTTT.

The CDR3 region has the DNA TGTGCCAGCAGTGAAGCGCAGGTACGGGAGAGCAATCAGCCCCAGCATTTT. Translating it yields CASSEAQVRESNQPQHF. J is TRBJ1-5 and V is TRBV6-1; D uncertain. The V end was cut by 0 bases, the J end by 1 base, with 13 bases between. The CDR3 loop spans 17 amino acids. Per the germline V gene, CDR1 is MNHNS and CDR2 is SASEGT.

J is TRBJ1-5 and V is TRBV6-5; 7 bases align to TRBD1. Losses at the gene ends were 6 bases for V and 7 bases for J; bases not matched to a gene: 12. Germline values: CDR1 MNHEY, CDR2 SVGAGI. CDR3 size: 15 residues. CDR3: CASSQGRQGGQPQHF. DNA for the CDR3: TGTGCCAGCAGCCAGGGGAGACAGGGTGGGCAGCCCCAGCATTTT.

The V and J genes are TRBV11-2 and TRBJ1-3; D is possibly TRBD1 (6 bases). Germline V gene sequence: CDR1 SGHAT, CDR2 FQNNGV. Deletions cut 3 bases from V and 2 bases from J, with 8 bases between. This CDR3 has 14 residues. The CDR3 DNA sequence: TGTGCCAGCAGCTTTACAGGGACTGGAAACACCATATATTTT. Translation: CASSFTGTGNTIYF.

The chain recombines TRBV28 with TRBJ1-4; tentatively, D is TRBD1 (5 bases). This CDR3 region has 12 residues. The germline CDR1 and CDR2 sequences are MDHEN and SYDVKM. Trimming took 7 bases from V and 10 from J, leaving 13 bases between them. The CDR3 loop reads CASKGVTGKLFF. CDR3 DNA sequence: TGTGCCAGCAAAGGGGTCACAGGAAAACTGTTTTTT.

Only one count was recorded for this clone. The rearrangement joins TRBV28 to TRBJ2-7; 9 positions match TRBD2. Germline lookup yields CDR1 MDHEN and CDR2 SYDVKM. V lost 8 bases, J lost 5 bases, and 10 bases stayed unmatched. The CDR3 has 14 residues. This chain's CDR3 is CASGGTSPKDEQYF. The CDR3 DNA reads as TGTGCCAGCGGGGGGACTAGCCCCAAGGACGAGCAGTACTTC. The complete variable domain, with remaining parts taken from reference TRBV28 and TRBJ2-7, reads DVKVTQSSRYLVKRTGEKVFLECVQDMDHENMFWYRQDPGLGLRLIYFSYDVKMKEKGDIPEGYSVSREKKERFSLILESASTNQTSMYLCASGGTSPKDEQYFGPGTRLTVT.

CDR3 sequence (DNA): TGTGCCGCGTGGGAGGGAGTCACTGAAGCTTTCTTT. It specifies CAAWEGVTEAFF. This sequence joins TRBV6-6 and TRBJ1-1; unclear D gene. Germline loops: CDR1 MNHNY, CDR2 SVGAGI (reference sequence). This CDR3 is built from 12 residues. Trimming took 11 bases from V and 4 from J, leaving 14 bases between them.

This clone was counted only a few times. This rearrangement joins TRBV9 to TRBJ1-5; tentatively, D is TRBD1 (5 bases). V lost 0 bases to trimming and J lost 1 base, with 5 bases between them. The germline CDR1 and CDR2 sequences are SGDLS and YYNGEE. The CDR3 is 14 residues long. The CDR3 loop reads CASSVAGSNQPQHF. DNA for the CDR3: TGTGCCAGCAGCGTAGCAGGGAGCAATCAGCCCCAGCATTTT.

V is TRBV5-1 and J is TRBJ2-5; D unclear. Trimming cost V 4 bases and J 2 bases, with 6 bases left between them. The CDR3 contains 12 residues. CDR1 is SGHRS, CDR2 YFSETQ, per germline. CDR3 nucleotide sequence: TGCGCCAGCAGCCCCTTTCAAGAGACCCAGTACTTC. Translated, it gives CASSPFQETQYF.

In this sample, this clone turned up a few times. The chain employs TRBV19 and TRBJ1-4, with D perhaps TRBD1 (5 bases). V was clipped by 5 bases and J by 8 bases, with 18 bases between them. The CDR3 is 15 amino acids. Germline loops: CDR1 LNHDA, CDR2 SQIVND (reference sequence). The CDR3 protein is CASSADRDYGEKLFF. CDR3 DNA: TGTGCCAGTAGTGCTGACCGGGACTACGGCGAAAAACTGTTTTTT.

The rearrangement links TRBV11-1 to TRBJ2-5; tentatively, D is TRBD1 (6 bases). The V gene's germline CDR1 is SGHAT and CDR2 FQDESV (reference sequence). V lost 5 bases and J 3 bases, leaving 10 bases between the germline ends. The CDR3 sequence is 13 residues long. CDR3 region: CASSRDTEETQYF. In DNA form, the CDR3 reads TGTGCCAGCAGCCGGGACACGGAAGAGACCCAGTACTTC.

The V and J genes are TRBV5-1 and TRBJ1-2; 8 bases line up with TRBD1. The CDR3 sequence is 15 residues long. V was pared by 4 bases and J by 6 bases, with 11 bases of the junction left unmatched. Germline V gene data show CDR1 as SGHRS and CDR2 as YFSETQ. Here the CDR3 DNA reads TGCGCCAGCAGCCGTTCAGGGGGCGAGAGTGATGGCTACACCTTC. Protein: CASSRSGGESDGYTF.